These 5 T cell receptor beta chains originate from one sample sequenced in a study of CD8 T cells in Susac syndrome. Reverse transcription of 0.5 to 1 ug RNA was performed with random hexamers. One entry per CDR3 protein results from TCRdb running MiXCR on the immunoSEQ multiplex PCR reads. The data contain 180,000 or so distinct CDR3 sequences, around 96% of them seen just once; the ten biggest clones take up approximately 0.1%. The sample comprised CD4+ T cells from PBMCs. Source of these receptors: a human donor in good health.

V is TRBV4-3 and J is TRBJ2-1; D uncertain. V lost 4 bases to trimming and J lost 8 bases, with 21 bases between them. Germline values: CDR1 LGHNA, CDR2 YSLEER. This CDR3 comprises 16 residues. The CDR3 nucleotides read TGCGCCAGCAGCCCTTATGTGGGCGACTCGACATATGAGCAGTTCTTC. It is translated as CASSPYVGDSTYEQFF.

V gene TRBV28 combines with J gene TRBJ2-6; weak D call: TRBD1 (6 bases). Between the trimmed V and J ends, which lost 6 bases and 4 bases, there was a span of 13 bases. This CDR3 has 15 residues. CDR1 is MDHEN and CDR2 is SYDVKM in the germline V gene. The CDR3 coding sequence is TGTGCCAGCAGGACCGACAGGAGCGGGGCCAACGTCCTGACTTTC. Translation: CASRTDRSGANVLTF.

This clonotype was detected a few times. The V and J genes are TRBV5-1 and TRBJ2-1; D not resolved. The germline V gene has CDR1 SGHRS and CDR2 YFSETQ. V lost 4 bases to trimming and J lost 5 bases, with 7 bases between them. This CDR3 comprises 12 residues. CDR3 residues: CASSRPHNEQFF. In DNA form, the CDR3 reads TGCGCCAGCAGCCGGCCTCACAATGAGCAGTTCTTC. The entire variable domain, with the rest obtained from reference TRBV5-1 and TRBJ2-1, is as follows: KAGVTQTPRYLIKTRGQQVTLSCSPISGHRSVSWYQQTPGQGLQFLFEYFSETQRNKGNFPGRFSGRQFSNSRSEMNVSTLELGDSALYLCASSRPHNEQFFGPGTRLTVL.

The chain links TRBV3-1 to TRBJ2-6; D not certain. There are 15 residues in the CDR3. Germline V gene sequence: CDR1 LGHDT, CDR2 YNNKEL (reference sequence). V was cut by 1 base and J by 0 bases, with 4 bases left in between. The CDR3 DNA is TGTGCCAGCAGCCAAGCCTTCTCTGGGGCCAACGTCCTGACTTTC. Amino acids: CASSQAFSGANVLTF.

This chain connects TRBV6-2 or TRBV6-3 to TRBJ2-1, with 9 bases that match TRBD2. The V segment lost 2 bases and the J segment 7 bases; nucleotides outside the gene matches: 18. CDR3 length equals 19 residues. The V gene's germline CDR1 is MNHEY and CDR2 SVGEGT. This CDR3 is CASSYSLRISGSLGNEQFF. DNA for the CDR3: TGTGCCAGCAGTTACAGTCTTAGGATTAGCGGGAGTCTGGGGAATGAGCAGTTCTTC.